This is a list of T cell receptor beta chains from one sample in a study of blood T cell repertoires in COVID-19. The assay was immunoSEQ multiplex PCR, and TCRdb's table has in-frame clones only and misses some. The data contain around 150,000 clones, roughly nine tenths of them singletons. The sample comprised peripheral blood. All receptors derive from a human donor with COVID-19, enrolled during active disease. The donor label of this sample is uncertain. CDR3s include the opening cysteine and the closing phenylalanine or tryptophan. Each record gives: clone size, D gene, V gene, J gene, CDR3 DNA, CDR3 protein. The D gene is left open where the match is weak. Expanded clones get a size class; other rows say once, few or many, or leave the size out.

NA	TRBD1	TRBV2	TRBJ1-2	TGTGCCAGCAGGGAGGGACAGAAGACCTATGGCTACACCTTC	CASREGQKTYGYTF
NA	NA	TRBV27	TRBJ1-1	TGTGCCAGCAGTGGGGGGGGCAGAACTGAAGCTTTCTTT	CASSGGGRTEAFF
few	TRBD1	TRBV10-1	TRBJ2-7	TGCGCCAGCAGTGACCCGGGGACAGGGCTGGACGAGCAGTACTTC	CASSDPGTGLDEQYF
NA	TRBD1	TRBV18	TRBJ2-7	TGTGCCAGCTCAACGAACAGACAGGGGTCCACCTACGAGCAGTACTTC	CASSTNRQGSTYEQYF
once	NA	TRBV9	TRBJ1-2	TGTGCCAGCAGCGTAGTAGCCTACCGAGACTATGGCTACACCTTC	CASSVVAYRDYGYTF
NA	NA	TRBV2	TRBJ1-1	TGTGCCAGCAGTGAAAATTGGGGGCCTAACACTGAAGCTTTCTTT	CASSENWGPNTEAFF
few	NA	TRBV6-2/TRBV6-3	TRBJ2-2	TGTGCCAGCAGCCCCCTCCGCGGCGCGGGATGGGGCGGGGAGCTGTTTTTT	CASSPLRGAGWGGELFF
NA	TRBD1	TRBV12-5	TRBJ2-3	TGTGCTAGTGGTTTGGGGGACAGGGGGCTCGACGCTCTTAATACGCAGTATTTT	CASGLGDRGLDALNTQYF
NA	NA	TRBV6-5	TRBJ1-6	TGTGCCAGCACCCCGGGAGGGGAGAATTCACCCCTCCACTTT	CASTPGGENSPLHF
NA	NA	TRBV7-3	TRBJ1-2	TGTGCCAGCAGCTTAAAACAAGGGGATGGCTACACCTTC	CASSLKQGDGYTF
once	NA	TRBV6-5	TRBJ2-5	TGTGCCAGCAGTTACATGGCGGGACTCCAAGAGACCCAGTACTTC	CASSYMAGLQETQYF
NA	NA	TRBV5-1	TRBJ2-3	TGCGCCAGCAGCTCACAGGGAGATACGCAGTATTTT	CASSSQGDTQYF
NA	TRBD2	TRBV28	TRBJ2-4	TGTGCCAGCAGTCCCCCGGGGGGGTTCAACATTCAGTACTTC	CASSPPGGFNIQYF
few	TRBD1	TRBV28	TRBJ1-2	TGTGCCAGCAGGAAAGGACAGGGATATGGCTACACCTTC	CASRKGQGYGYTF
NA	NA	TRBV7-9	TRBJ2-7	TGTGCCAGCAGCTTATTAGGGAGCGAGCAGTACTTC	CASSLLGSEQYF
NA	TRBD1	TRBV13	TRBJ1-3	TGTGCCAGCAGCTTTTGGACAGGGGAACTCTCTGGAAACACCATATATTTT	CASSFWTGELSGNTIYF
NA	NA	TRBV11-2	TRBJ2-3	TGTGCCAGCAGCTTAGACCGACTACGAGTTCAGTATTTT	CASSLDRLRVQYF
NA	NA	TRBV25-1	TRBJ2-7	TGTGCCAGCAGTGAATCAGAGCGCTCCGAGCAGTACTTC	CASSESERSEQYF
NA	TRBD1	TRBV4-1	TRBJ1-1	TGCGCCAGCAGCCCACGACAGGGGGCGGGTGGGGACACTGAAGCTTTCTTT	CASSPRQGAGGDTEAFF
NA	TRBD1	TRBV2	TRBJ1-2	TGTGCCAGCAGTGGGACAGGGTCCGGCTACACCTTC	CASSGTGSGYTF
NA	TRBD1	TRBV10-3	TRBJ1-2	TGTGCCATCAGTGAACAGGGGGCGCCTGGTGGCTACACCTTC	CAISEQGAPGGYTF
once	NA	TRBV9	TRBJ2-1	TGTGCCAGCAGCGTAGCTGGGGGGAACTCCTACAATGAGCAGTTCTTC	CASSVAGGNSYNEQFF
NA	NA	TRBV11-2	TRBJ1-2	TGTGCCAGCAGCTTAGGTGACTATCCCTATGGCTACACCTTC	CASSLGDYPYGYTF
NA	NA	TRBV18	TRBJ1-1	TGTGCCAGCTCACCCCAGGGCCAGATTGGGAACACTGAAGCTTTCTTT	CASSPQGQIGNTEAFF
NA	TRBD1	TRBV2	TRBJ1-5	TGTGCCAGCAGGGGCCCGACAGGGCCTAGCAATCAGCCCCAGCATTTT	CASRGPTGPSNQPQHF
NA	TRBD1	TRBV9	TRBJ2-6	TGTGCCAGCAGCGCCGGGACAGGGCGCTCTGGGGCCAACGTCCTGACTTTC	CASSAGTGRSGANVLTF
once	NA	TRBV10-3	TRBJ1-1	TGTGCCATCAGTGAGTCTCCAGGGAACACTGAAGCTTTCTTT	CAISESPGNTEAFF
once	NA	TRBV7-9	TRBJ1-1	TGTGCCAGCAGCGCCCAGACAGGGAACACTGAAGCTTTCTTT	CASSAQTGNTEAFF
NA	TRBD1	TRBV5-1	TRBJ1-2	TGCGCCAGCAGCTCGGGACAGGGTTTGGGCTACACCTTC	CASSSGQGLGYTF
NA	NA	TRBV3-1/TRBV3-2	TRBJ1-1	TGTGCCAGCAGCCGGGTCGGGGGCACTGAAGCTTTCTTT	CASSRVGGTEAFF
NA	TRBD2	TRBV28	TRBJ2-1	TGTGCCAGCAGTACCGGGGGGTCCTACAATGAGCAGTTCTTC	CASSTGGSYNEQFF
once	TRBD1	TRBV27	TRBJ1-2	TGTGCCAGCAGTTCCGAGACAGGGAATGGCTACACCTTC	CASSSETGNGYTF
NA	NA	TRBV7-9	TRBJ1-6	TGTGCCAGCAGCTCCACGGGTTGGGACTTTGGGAATTCACCCCTCCACTTT	CASSSTGWDFGNSPLHF
NA	NA	TRBV4-2	TRBJ1-1	TGTGCCAGCAGCCAAGTGGCGGACACGAACACTGAAGCTTTCTTT	CASSQVADTNTEAFF
NA	TRBD1	TRBV5-1	TRBJ2-5	TGCGCCAGCAGCCGGTGGTGGACGGGACAGGGTGAGACCCAGTACTTC	CASSRWWTGQGETQYF
NA	TRBD1	TRBV18	TRBJ1-2	TGTGCCAGCTCGCTAGACAGGGACTATGGCTACACCTTC	CASSLDRDYGYTF
NA	NA	TRBV6-5	TRBJ2-7	TGTGCCAGCAATATGGGGGACACCGACTACGAGCAGTACTTC	CASNMGDTDYEQYF